These 14 T cell receptor beta chains were sequenced from one sample in a study of blood T cell repertoires in COVID-19 (dated by TCRdb to the early 2020s). The library relied on the immunoSEQ multiplex PCR assay. Held by TCRdb, this immuneACCESS table contains in-frame sequences only and omits some clones. Under half of the omission traces to an unresolved V gene where checked; the cause of the rest is unknown. This sample lists tens of thousands of clones; approximately 80% were detected once. The top ten hold roughly 5.9% of the sample. What was sequenced was peripheral blood. All receptors come from a human donor in a cohort sampled during active or convalescent COVID-19.

This clone was seen a few times. This chain joins TRBV27 and TRBJ2-7; a weak D match, TRBD2 (6 bases). The V gene lost 8 bases and the J gene lost 0 bases, with 32 bases spanning the gap. The CDR3 contains 20 residues. Germline CDR1 and CDR2: MNHEY and SMNVEV (reference sequence). CDR3 in amino acids: CASPLRARGTKRGSSYEQYF. Here the CDR3 DNA reads TGTGCCAGCCCCCTGAGGGCTCGGGGGACCAAACGGGGAAGCTCCTACGAGCAGTACTTC.

V usage is TRBV7-9 and J usage is TRBJ2-5, with 7 bases lining up with TRBD1. CDR1 SEHNR and CDR2 FQNEAQ come from the germline V gene (reference sequence). The V segment lost 8 bases and the J segment 2 bases; nucleotides outside the gene matches: 8. The CDR3 runs to 14 residues. The CDR3 DNA is TGTGCCAGCGGACCGATGGGACAGCAAGAGACCCAGTACTTC. Its protein is CASGPMGQQETQYF.

This clone was observed a single time. The chain recombines TRBV10-3 with TRBJ1-2; perhaps TRBD1 as D (5 bases). Trimming left V 3 bases short and J 8 bases short, with 13 bases between. Germline V gives CDR1 ENHRY, CDR2 SYGVKD. The CDR3 covers 13 residues. CDR3 nucleotide sequence: TGTGCCATCAGTGACCGGGACTCGGCGGGCTACACCTTC. Translation gives CAISDRDSAGYTF.

This clone appeared many times. The chain links TRBV11-2 to TRBJ2-7, with unresolved D. V lost 1 base to trimming and J lost 6 bases, with 10 bases between them. From germline, CDR1 is SGHAT and CDR2 FQNNGV. This CDR3 is 13 amino acids long. The CDR3 nucleotides are TGTGCCAGCAGCTTAGGGGCCGCAAGCGAGCAGTACTTC. It yields the protein CASSLGAASEQYF.

CDR3 sequence (DNA): TGCAGCGTTACCGGGGGGATTGAAGCTTTCTTT. As protein: CSVTGGIEAFF. The rearrangement links TRBV29-1 to TRBJ1-1; D is possibly TRBD1 (5 bases). Deletions cut 5 bases from V and 7 bases from J, with 11 bases between. The CDR3 covers 11 residues. Germline CDR1 reads SQVTM; CDR2 reads ANQGSEA.

This chain connects TRBV11-2 to TRBJ1-2; D is unclear. Trimming took 0 bases from V and 2 from J, leaving 10 bases between them. CDR1 is SGHAT, CDR2 FQNNGV, per germline. The CDR3 loop spans 15 amino acids. CDR3 protein: CASSLDPGVNYGYTF. In nucleotides, the CDR3 is TGTGCCAGCAGCTTAGATCCCGGGGTGAACTATGGCTACACCTTC.

The chain has TRBV6-2 or TRBV6-3 and TRBJ1-5; no definite D call. Looked up from germline, CDR1 is MNHEY and CDR2 is SVGEGT. The germline V and J ends were trimmed by 4 bases and 0 bases, with 10 bases remaining between them. The CDR3 sequence is 15 residues long. This chain's CDR3 is CASSSDEASNQPQHF. Here the CDR3 DNA reads TGTGCCAGCAGTTCCGATGAGGCTAGCAATCAGCCCCAGCATTTT.

The genes are TRBV6-5 and TRBJ2-7; D might be TRBD2 (6 bases). The DNA end favors TRBJ2-1, so the J call may be wrong. There are 11 residues in the CDR3. Germline-derived CDR1 and CDR2 are MNHEY and SVGAGI. CDR3 bases: TGTGCCACCCGGGGCGGGGATGAGCAGTTCTTC. Its protein product is CATRGGDEQFF.

The CDR3 DNA is TGTGCCAGCAGCTTATCACAGGGCAGAAACACCATATATTTT. Protein: CASSLSQGRNTIYF. The V call is TRBV7-8, the J call TRBJ1-3, with D maybe TRBD1 (6 bases). The CDR3 consists of 14 residues. Deletions cut 2 bases from V and 5 bases from J, with 10 bases between. Germline lookup yields CDR1 SGHVS and CDR2 FQNEAQ.

CDR3 nucleotides: TGCGCCAGCAGCTTGGGACAGGGGAATGAAAAACTGTTTTTT. Protein: CASSLGQGNEKLFF. The V call is TRBV5-1, the J call TRBJ1-4, with TRBD1 identical over 8 bases. The CDR3 loop spans 14 amino acids. V shed 0 bases, J shed 5 bases, and the junction held 0 bases outside the gene matches. CDR1 and CDR2 from the germline V gene are SGHRS and YFSETQ.

The V and J genes are TRBV5-1 and TRBJ2-2; TRBD1 matches at 9 bases. CDR3 size: 18 residues. Germline V gene data show CDR1 as SGHRS and CDR2 as YFSETQ. After removal of 3 bases from V and 4 bases from J, the junction contained 13 bases not matched to a gene. The CDR3 DNA sequence: TGCGCCAGCAGCTCCCCCCAGGGGACAGGGAAAATCACCGGGGAGCTGTTTTTT. Translating gives CASSSPQGTGKITGELFF.

V is TRBV6-6 and J is TRBJ2-7; 9 bases align to TRBD1. The ends lost 5 bases at V and 5 bases at J; junction bases unmatched: 13. The CDR3 totals 16 residues. Germline values: CDR1 MNHNY, CDR2 SVGAGI (reference sequence). The CDR3 nucleotides are TGTGCCAGCAGTGGTTTGGACAGGGGTTTTACCCACGAGCAGTACTTC. Protein: CASSGLDRGFTHEQYF.

The gene calls are TRBV11-2 and TRBJ1-2, with D unclear. Germline V gene data show CDR1 as SGHAT and CDR2 as FQNNGV. V was shortened by 4 bases and J by 2 bases, with 8 bases between the two germline ends. This CDR3 spans 13 amino acids. CDR3 sequence reads: CASSSLSNYGYTF. CDR3 sequence (DNA): TGTGCCAGCAGCTCCCTTTCGAACTATGGCTACACCTTC.

V is TRBV11-2 and J is TRBJ2-1; D might be TRBD2 (6 bases). Germline loops: CDR1 SGHAT, CDR2 FQNNGV. This CDR3 is 15 amino acids long. V was clipped by 5 bases and J by 4 bases, with 15 bases between them. CDR3 in amino acids: CASSRLGRKYNEQFF. In nucleotides, the CDR3 is TGTGCCAGCAGCCGACTAGGCCGAAAATACAATGAGCAGTTCTTC. The whole variable domain, remainder taken from reference TRBV11-2 and TRBJ2-1, is EAGVAQSPRYKIIEKRQSVAFWCNPISGHATLYWYQQILGQGPKLLIQFQNNGVVDDSQLPKDRFSAERLKGVDSTLKIQPAKLEDSAVYLCASSRLGRKYNEQFFGPGTRLTVL.